These 14 T cell receptor beta chains came from one sample sequenced in a study of shared clonotypes between healthy human individuals. Sequencing used immunoSEQ multiplex PCR; TCRdb keeps in-frame clones, though not all of them. Of about 2,200,000 clones listed, approximately 94% are singletons. The naive CD8 population came from CD45RO-negative cells selected for CCR7, without terminally differentiated effector memory CD45RA+ cells. Material: naive CD8+ T cells from PBMCs. The origin of the receptors is a man aged 18 to 35 in good health. Some clones in this sample may be carry-over from other donors' samples.

V is TRBV6-5 and J is TRBJ1-5, with unresolved D. Germline CDR1 and CDR2: MNHEY and SVGAGI. V dropped 6 bases and J dropped 6 bases, with 15 bases sitting between them. The CDR3 consists of 14 residues. CDR3 amino acids: CASSPTRIPQPQHF. In DNA, the CDR3 is TGTGCCAGCAGCCCCACCCGGATCCCTCAGCCCCAGCATTTT.

The chain recombines TRBV13 with TRBJ2-5; D not resolved. This CDR3 is 14 amino acids long. The V end lost 4 bases, the J end lost 3 bases, and 12 bases lay between the germline ends. CDR1 and CDR2 from the germline V gene are PRHDT and FYEKMQ (reference sequence). The CDR3 loop is CASSSSREKETQYF. The CDR3 DNA reads TGTGCCAGCAGCTCCTCCCGCGAGAAAGAGACCCAGTACTTC.

The chain carries TRBV5-8 and TRBJ2-1, with 7 bases matching TRBD1. The CDR3 extends over 16 amino acids. The V gene end was trimmed by 0 bases and the J gene end by 1 base; junction bases not matched to a gene: 4. Germline-derived CDR1 and CDR2 are SGHTS and YDEGEE. This CDR3 is CASSLGTGRSYNEQFF. In DNA form, the CDR3 reads TGTGCCAGCAGCTTGGGGACAGGAAGATCCTACAATGAGCAGTTCTTC.

This chain uses TRBV11-3 with TRBJ2-1; TRBD2 aligns across 11 bases. The CDR3 loop spans 15 amino acids. With V trimmed by 4 bases and J by 5 bases, 4 bases remained unmatched. The germline V gene encodes CDR1 SGHNT and CDR2 YENEEA. CDR3 coding DNA: TGTGCCAGCAGCTCTGGGACTAGCGGAAACAATGAGCAGTTCTTC. Protein: CASSSGTSGNNEQFF.

Details on this clone: This CDR3 is also generated by other DNA sequences in the sample. The J gene is TRBJ2-1, the V gene TRBV14; D unresolved. This CDR3 is built from 12 residues. Between the trimmed V and J ends, which lost 0 bases and 8 bases, there was a span of 5 bases. Germline V gene lookup returns CDR1 SGHDN and CDR2 FVKESK. The CDR3 reads CASSQDLYEQFF. CDR3 nucleotide sequence: TGTGCCAGCAGCCAAGATTTGTATGAGCAGTTCTTC.

The J gene is TRBJ1-1, the V gene TRBV27; possibly TRBD1 for D (5 bases). The V gene lost 7 bases and the J gene lost 4 bases, with 13 bases spanning the gap. Germline assignment: CDR1 MNHEY and CDR2 SMNVEV (reference sequence). The CDR3 length is 13 residues. CDR3 protein: CASTLQGSTEAFF. The CDR3 nucleotides read TGTGCCAGCACTCTTCAGGGCAGCACTGAAGCTTTCTTT.

This chain links TRBV15 with TRBJ1-1; D unclear. The CDR3 runs to 15 residues. Germline V gene data show CDR1 as LNHNV and CDR2 as YYDKDF (reference sequence). The germline V and J ends were trimmed by 3 bases and 4 bases, with 15 bases remaining between them. The CDR3 DNA reads as TGTGCCACCAGCAGGCGAGCGGGCAGTAGCACTGAAGCTTTCTTT. It encodes CATSRRAGSSTEAFF.

For this clone: The same CDR3 can be traced to other DNA sequences in this sample. This chain joins TRBV30 and TRBJ2-7; D is unclear. The CDR3 runs to 12 residues. CDR1 and CDR2 (germline): GTSNPN, SVGIG (reference sequence). V lost 0 bases and J lost 2, with 5 bases in between. The CDR3 nucleotides read TGTGCCTGGAGTGTTGGCCCCTACGAGCAGTACTTC. Residues: CAWSVGPYEQYF. Complete variable domain (other parts from reference TRBV30 and TRBJ2-7): SQTIHQWPATLVQPVGSPLSLECTVEGTSNPNLYWYRQAAGRGLQLLFYSVGIGQISSEVPQNLSASRPQDRQFILSSKKLLLSDSGFYLCAWSVGPYEQYFGPGTRLTVT.

This chain joins TRBV6-1 and TRBJ2-2; TRBD1 matches 8 bases. The trim removed 10 bases at V and 1 base at J, leaving 2 bases unmatched. Germline-derived CDR1 and CDR2 are MNHNS and SASEGT. The length of the CDR3 is 13 residues. The CDR3 bases are TGTGCCATCAGGGGGCTGAACACCGGGGAGCTGTTTTTT. Translated: CAIRGLNTGELFF.

This clone was observed a handful of times. This chain uses TRBV6-5 with TRBJ1-1; TRBD1 is a possible D gene (5 bases). Trimming pared 6 bases from V and 1 base from J, leaving 9 bases between. This CDR3 contains 13 residues. Per the germline V gene, CDR1 is MNHEY and CDR2 is SVGAGI. For the CDR3, the DNA is TGTGCCAGCAGGGTAGACAGGAACACTGAAGCTTTCTTT. Residues: CASRVDRNTEAFF.

This chain uses TRBV15 with TRBJ2-7, with D possibly matching TRBD2 (6 bases). Germline loops: CDR1 LNHNV, CDR2 YYDKDF (reference sequence). V gave up 5 bases and J gave up 6 bases, with 17 bases separating them. CDR3 length: 14 residues. This CDR3 is CATSPAAGWGEQYF. CDR3 coding DNA: TGTGCCACCAGCCCCGCCGCGGGATGGGGCGAGCAGTACTTC.

The rearrangement links TRBV5-1 to TRBJ2-2; 8 bases are shared with TRBD2. The germline CDR1 and CDR2 sequences are SGHRS and YFSETQ. Trimming cost V 4 bases and J 3 bases; bases outside gene matches: 11. The CDR3 runs to 17 residues. CDR3 loop: CASSRAGGRSDTGELFF. As DNA, the CDR3 is TGCGCCAGCAGCCGGGCCGGCGGGAGGTCGGACACCGGGGAGCTGTTTTTT.

CDR3: CASSYSLKGRYYGYTF. The CDR3 nucleotides are TGTGCCAGCAGTTACTCATTGAAGGGACGGTACTATGGCTACACCTTC. The chain links TRBV6-5 to TRBJ1-2; TRBD1 is a possible D gene (5 bases). The CDR3 extends over 16 amino acids. V lost 0 bases and J 3 bases, leaving 14 bases between the germline ends. The V gene's germline CDR1 is MNHEY and CDR2 SVGAGI.

The chain carries TRBV4-3 and TRBJ1-1; D is unclear. CDR1 is LGHNA, CDR2 YSLEER, per germline. The CDR3 loop spans 14 amino acids. Trimming cost V 2 bases and J 1 base, with 8 bases left between them. This CDR3 is CASSQYAENTEAFF. The CDR3, as DNA: TGCGCCAGCAGCCAATACGCGGAGAACACTGAAGCTTTCTTT.